This entry is about one TCR beta chain. Some clones are missing from TCRdb's copy, which holds only in-frame ones; the method was immunoSEQ multiplex PCR. Found here are about 170,000 clones, 91% of them singletons; the top ten hold more than 1.3%. The data are from a study of control samples from healthy donors and cancer patients. There are 15 residues in the CDR3. Germline V gene lookup returns CDR1 LGHDT and CDR2 YNNKEL (reference sequence). Trimming stripped 4 bases from V and 5 bases from J, with 15 bases between. The rearrangement joins TRBV3-1 (or the pseudogene TRBV3-2) to TRBJ2-4, with a possible D match to TRBD2 (6 bases). The sequence was obtained from a woman under 40 in good health. Sequenced material: blood. The CDR3 spells CASSLGRGYQNIQYF. In DNA form, the CDR3 reads TGTGCCAGCAGCCTTGGCCGGGGGTACCAAAACATTCAGTACTTC.